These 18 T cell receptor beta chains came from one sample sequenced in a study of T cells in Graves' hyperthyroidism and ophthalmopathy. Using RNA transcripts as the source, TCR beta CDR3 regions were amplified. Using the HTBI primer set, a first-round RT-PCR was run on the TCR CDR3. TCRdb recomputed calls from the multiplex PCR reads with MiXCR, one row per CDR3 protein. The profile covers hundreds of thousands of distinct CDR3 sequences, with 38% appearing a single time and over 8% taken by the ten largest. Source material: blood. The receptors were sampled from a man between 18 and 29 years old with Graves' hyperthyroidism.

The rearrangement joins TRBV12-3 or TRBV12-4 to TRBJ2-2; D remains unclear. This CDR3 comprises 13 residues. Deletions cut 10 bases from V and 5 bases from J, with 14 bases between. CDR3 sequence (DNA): TGTGCCACCCAAGTGGGGAATACCGGGGAGCTGTTTTTT. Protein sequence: CATQVGNTGELFF.

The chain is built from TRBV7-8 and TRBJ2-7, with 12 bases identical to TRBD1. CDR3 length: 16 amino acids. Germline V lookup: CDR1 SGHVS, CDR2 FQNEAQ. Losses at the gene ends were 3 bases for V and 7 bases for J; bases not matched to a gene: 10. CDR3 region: CASSFLRDRGLREQYF. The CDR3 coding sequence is TGTGCCAGCAGCTTTCTCCGGGACAGGGGGCTTCGAGAGCAGTACTTC.

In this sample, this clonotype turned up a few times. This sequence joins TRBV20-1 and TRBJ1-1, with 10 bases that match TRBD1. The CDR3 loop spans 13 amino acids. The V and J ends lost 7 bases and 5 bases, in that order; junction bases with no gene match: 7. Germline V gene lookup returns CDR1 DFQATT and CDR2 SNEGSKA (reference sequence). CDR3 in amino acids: CSVLDRGGTEAFF. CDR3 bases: TGCAGTGTACTGGACAGGGGGGGGACTGAAGCTTTCTTT.

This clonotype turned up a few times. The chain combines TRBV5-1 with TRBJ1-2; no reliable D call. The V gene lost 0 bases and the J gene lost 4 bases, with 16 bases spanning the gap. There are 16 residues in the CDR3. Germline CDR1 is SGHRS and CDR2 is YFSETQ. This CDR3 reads CASSLDPISLLYGYTF. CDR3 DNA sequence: TGCGCCAGCAGCTTGGATCCAATCAGCCTTCTCTATGGCTACACCTTC.

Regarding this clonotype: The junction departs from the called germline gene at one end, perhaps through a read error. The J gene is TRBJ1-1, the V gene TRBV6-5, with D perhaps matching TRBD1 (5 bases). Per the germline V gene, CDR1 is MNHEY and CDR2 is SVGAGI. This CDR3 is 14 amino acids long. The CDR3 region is CAISYSGGTTEAFF. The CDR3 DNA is TGTGCCATCAGTTACTCTGGAGGGACGACTGAAGCTTTCTTT.

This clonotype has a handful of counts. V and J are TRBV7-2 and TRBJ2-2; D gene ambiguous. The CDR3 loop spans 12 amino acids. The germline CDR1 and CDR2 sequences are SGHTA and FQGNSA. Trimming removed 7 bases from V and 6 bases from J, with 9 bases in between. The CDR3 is CASNKGPGELFF. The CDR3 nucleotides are TGTGCCAGCAACAAAGGACCCGGGGAGCTGTTTTTT.

CDR3 nucleotide sequence: TGTGCCACCAGTGATGTTACAGGGGGAGGCTACACCTTC. This translates into CATSDVTGGGYTF. The gene calls are TRBV24-1 and TRBJ1-2; TRBD1 matches 8 bases. Germline loops: CDR1 KGHDR, CDR2 SFDVKD. Germline trimming cut 3 bases from V and 8 bases from J; bases unmatched to any gene: 4. The CDR3 totals 13 residues.

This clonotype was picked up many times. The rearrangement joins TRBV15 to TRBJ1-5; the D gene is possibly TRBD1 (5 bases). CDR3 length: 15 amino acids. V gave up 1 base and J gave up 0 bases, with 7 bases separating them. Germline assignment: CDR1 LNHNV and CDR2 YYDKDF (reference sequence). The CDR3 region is CATSRAGDSNQPQHF. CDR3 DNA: TGTGCCACCAGCAGAGCGGGGGATAGCAATCAGCCCCAGCATTTT.

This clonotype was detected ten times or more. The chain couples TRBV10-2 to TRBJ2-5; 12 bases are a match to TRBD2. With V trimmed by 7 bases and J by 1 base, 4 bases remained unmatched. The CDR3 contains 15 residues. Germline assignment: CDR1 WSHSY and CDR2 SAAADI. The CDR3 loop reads CASTRTSGAQETQYF. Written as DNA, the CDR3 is TGCGCCAGCACCCGGACTAGCGGGGCCCAAGAGACCCAGTACTTC.

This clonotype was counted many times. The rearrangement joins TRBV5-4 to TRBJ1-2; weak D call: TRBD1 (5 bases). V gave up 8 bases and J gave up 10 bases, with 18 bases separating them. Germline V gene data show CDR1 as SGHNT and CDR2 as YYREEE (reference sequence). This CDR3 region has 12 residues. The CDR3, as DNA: TGTGCCAGTAAACGGGCGGGGGGAGTCTACACCTTC. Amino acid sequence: CASKRAGGVYTF.

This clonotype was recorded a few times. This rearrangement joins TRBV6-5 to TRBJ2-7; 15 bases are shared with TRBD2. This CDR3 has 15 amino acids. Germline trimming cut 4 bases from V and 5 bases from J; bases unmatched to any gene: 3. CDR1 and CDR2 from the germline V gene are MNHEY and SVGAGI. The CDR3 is CASSSGLAGGHEQYF. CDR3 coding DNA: TGTGCCAGCAGTTCGGGACTAGCGGGAGGTCACGAGCAGTACTTC.

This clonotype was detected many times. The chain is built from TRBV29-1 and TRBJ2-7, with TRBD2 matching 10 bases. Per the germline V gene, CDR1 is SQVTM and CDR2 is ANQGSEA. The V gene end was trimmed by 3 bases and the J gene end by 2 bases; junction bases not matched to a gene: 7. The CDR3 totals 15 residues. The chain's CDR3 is CSVEKTSGLPYEQYF. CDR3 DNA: TGCAGCGTTGAGAAGACTAGCGGGTTGCCCTACGAGCAGTACTTC.

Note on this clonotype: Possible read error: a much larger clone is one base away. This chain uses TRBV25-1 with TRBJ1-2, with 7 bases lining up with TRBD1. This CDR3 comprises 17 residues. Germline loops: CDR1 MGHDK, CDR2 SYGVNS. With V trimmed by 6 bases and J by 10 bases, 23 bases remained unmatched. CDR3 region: CASSALSRGGTVDVYTF. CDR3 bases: TGTGCCAGCAGCGCCCTCTCGAGGGGTGGGACAGTCGATGTCTACACCTTC.

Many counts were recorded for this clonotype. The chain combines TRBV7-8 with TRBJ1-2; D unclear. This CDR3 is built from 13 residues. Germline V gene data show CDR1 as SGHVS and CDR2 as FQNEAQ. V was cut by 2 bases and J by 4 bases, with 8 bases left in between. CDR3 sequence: CASSLMGLYGYTF. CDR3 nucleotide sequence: TGTGCCAGCAGCTTAATGGGCCTCTATGGCTACACCTTC.

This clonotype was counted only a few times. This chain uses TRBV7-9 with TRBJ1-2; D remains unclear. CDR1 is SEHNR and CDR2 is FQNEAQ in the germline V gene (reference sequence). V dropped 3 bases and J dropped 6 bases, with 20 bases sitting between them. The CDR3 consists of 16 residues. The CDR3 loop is CASSLLAHSPMDGYTF. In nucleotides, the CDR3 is TGTGCCAGCAGCTTGTTGGCCCATAGCCCCATGGATGGCTACACCTTC.

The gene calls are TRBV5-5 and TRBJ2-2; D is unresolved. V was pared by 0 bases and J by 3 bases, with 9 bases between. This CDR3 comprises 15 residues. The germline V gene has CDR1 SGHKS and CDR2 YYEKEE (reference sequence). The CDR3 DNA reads TGTGCCAGCAGCTTGGATGGGTTTTACACCGGGGAGCTGTTTTTT. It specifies CASSLDGFYTGELFF.

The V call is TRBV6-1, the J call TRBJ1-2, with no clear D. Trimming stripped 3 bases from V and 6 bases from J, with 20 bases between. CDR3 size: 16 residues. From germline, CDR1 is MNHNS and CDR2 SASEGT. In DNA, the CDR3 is TGTGCCAGCAGTGATGAACGCAGAGGGTTCGGGAATGGCTACACCTTC. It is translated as CASSDERRGFGNGYTF.

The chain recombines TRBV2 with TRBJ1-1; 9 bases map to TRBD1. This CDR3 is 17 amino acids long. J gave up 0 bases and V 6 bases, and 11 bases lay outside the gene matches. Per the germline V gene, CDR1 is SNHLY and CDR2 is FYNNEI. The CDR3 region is CASRRGTGRSLNTEAFF. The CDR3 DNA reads TGTGCCAGCAGACGAGGGACAGGGAGGTCCTTGAACACTGAAGCTTTCTTT.